This paragraph reports one T cell receptor beta chain. Its antigen has not been determined. No base quality values were provided; no much bigger clone lies one nucleotide off. The CDR3 regions of human TCRbeta chains were analyzed by immunosequencing. As for how the authors treated the data: TCRs in the repertoires were compared against a reference library of SARS-CoV-2-specific TCRs that had been generated with the MIRA antigen-specificity platform. Breadth meant the fraction of unique TCRs that were SARS-CoV-2-associated, whereas depth meant the fraction of total T cells that were SARS-CoV-2-associated. Each spike-specific TCR was assigned to its reactive spike region and to a CD4 or CD8 class using the MIRA data. Log10-transformed breadth and depth values were compared by one-way ANOVA with Sidak's multiple comparisons tests. Here the immuneACCESS table is served through TCRdb, limited to in-frame sequences with V and J called. Missing clones are a known gap in these copies; in checked studies unresolved V genes cover under half, and the rest lacks a known reason. For V, J and clone size, that table is used; D and trimming come from the DNA. The sample yields roughly 270,000 clones; approximately 94% were counted once. The top ten constitute 0.5% to 0.7% of the sample.

Germline trimming amounts to 0 bases on V and 6 bases on J, with 7 as the count of junction bases outside the gene matches. The CDR3, cysteine through phenylalanine, is 16 amino acids long. The entry retains the CDR3 DNA only, 48 bases that are in frame from base 1. The CDR1 and CDR2 encoded by the germline V gene are MNHEY and SVGAGI. The data belong to a study of T cell responses to AZD1222 COVID-19 vaccine (dated by TCRdb to the early 2020s). Study-level background: A total of just over 230 trial participants underwent TCR sequencing, of whom about 210 received two doses of AZD1222 and some 26 received two doses of the MenACWY control vaccine. Trial participants were enrolled by age into subgroups of 18-55, 56-69 and 70-plus years, and around 150, 29 and 61 TCR-sequenced participants, respectively, were included in these subgroups. The research as a whole found: After two AZD1222 doses, both the breadth and the depth of spike-specific TCRs were significantly higher than at day 0 and than in MenACWY recipients. The whole spike protein was spanned by vaccine-associated CD4 TCRs, and dominant responses were seen in regions 160-218 and 743-854. No day 14 peak-response samples were available, so repertoires were characterized only after the peak T cell response. Participants were mostly white British, with more females than males. The authors suggested clonal diversity may have been underestimated. Nearly half of unique spike-specific TCRs reportedly recognized epitopes outside regions mutated in the B.1.351 and B.1.1.7 variants. Only five or six AZD1222 recipients were SARS-CoV-2 seropositive at baseline, limiting conclusions about previously exposed vaccinees. The 56-69-year group was small, and its depth increase did not reach significance, likely because of low power.

The sample's time point label, in plain terms: about 28 days (+/-7) after the second vaccine dose. AZD1222 recipients whose second dose came at about 4 weeks and those whose second dose came at about 12 weeks were combined into one group, since spike-specific TCR depth and breadth did not differ between the two schedules. The vaccinee samples were drawn from two UK trials, COV001 and COV002, one of which was a single-blind randomized controlled phase 2/3 trial testing AZD1222 (ChAdOx1 nCoV-19) in healthy adults. Trial participant PBMC samples were collected at day 0 and day 28 after the second dose for TCRbeta chain sequencing.

The sequenced sample was peripheral blood, obtained 28 days after the second AZD1222 dose. Recombination connected TRBV6-5 to TRBJ2-2; TRBD2 aligns with 7 central bases. The receptor's source is an adult who received the AZD1222 COVID-19 vaccine. The DNA sequence is as follows: TGTGCCAGCAGTTACTCATGGACGGGGGGAGCCGGGGAGCTGTTTTTT. Translated, this is CASSYSWTGGAGELFF.